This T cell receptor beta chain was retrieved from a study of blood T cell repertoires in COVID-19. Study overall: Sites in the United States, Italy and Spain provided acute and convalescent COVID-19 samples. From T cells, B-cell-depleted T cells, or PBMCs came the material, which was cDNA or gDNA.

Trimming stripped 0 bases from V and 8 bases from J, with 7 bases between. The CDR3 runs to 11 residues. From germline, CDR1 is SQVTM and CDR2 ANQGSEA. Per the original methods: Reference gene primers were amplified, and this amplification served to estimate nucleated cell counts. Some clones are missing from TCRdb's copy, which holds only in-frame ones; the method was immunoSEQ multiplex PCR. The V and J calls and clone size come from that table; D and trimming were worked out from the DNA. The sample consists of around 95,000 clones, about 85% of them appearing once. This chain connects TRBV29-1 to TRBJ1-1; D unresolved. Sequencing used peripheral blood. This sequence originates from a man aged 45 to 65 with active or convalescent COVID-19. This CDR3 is CSVEEGQEAFF. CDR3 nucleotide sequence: TGCAGCGTTGAAGAGGGCCAAGAAGCTTTCTTT.